This T cell receptor beta chain is drawn from a study of T cell responses to AZD1222 COVID-19 vaccine (dated by TCRdb to 2020 to 2023). About the investigation overall: A total of under 250 trial participants underwent TCR sequencing, of whom around 210 had received two doses of AZD1222 and around 25 had received two doses of the MenACWY control vaccine. Trial participants were enrolled by age into subgroups of 18-55, 56-69 and 70-plus years, and around 140, 26 and 57 TCR-sequenced participants, respectively, were included in these subgroups.

The CDR3 runs 14 amino acids, cysteine and phenylalanine included. Only the CDR3 DNA stays, 42 bases, in frame from base 1. Sequences SEHNR (CDR1) and FQNEAQ (CDR2) are obtained from the germline V gene (reference sequence). Cut back by 0 bases and 3 bases, the V and J ends lie 8 bases apart. Summary of the overall study and its limitations: A significant rise in spike-specific TCR breadth and depth was observed after two AZD1222 doses relative to day 0 and relative to MenACWY recipients. In the small 56-69-year group, the increase in depth fell short of significance, most likely because of low power. Reportedly, close to half of the unique spike-specific TCRs recognized epitopes lying outside the regions that are mutated in the B.1.351 and B.1.1.7 variants. Because no day 14 peak-response samples were available, the repertoires could be characterized only after the peak T cell response. Participants were mostly white British and included more females than males, and it was suggested by the authors that clonal diversity may have been underestimated. Conclusions about previously exposed vaccinees are limited because only six or seven AZD1222 recipients were SARS-CoV-2 seropositive at baseline. The whole spike protein was spanned by vaccine-associated CD4 TCRs, and dominant responses were seen in regions 160-218 and 743-854.

The CDR3 regions of human TCRbeta chains were subjected to immunosequencing. The original pipeline was this. Repertoire TCRs were checked for matches against a reference library of SARS-CoV-2-specific TCRs that had been generated using the MIRA antigen-specificity platform. Breadth was defined as the fraction of unique TCRs that were SARS-CoV-2-associated. Depth was defined as the fraction of total T cells that were SARS-CoV-2-associated. Using the MIRA data, every spike-specific TCR was mapped to the spike region that the TCR reacted to and assigned to either a CD4 or a CD8 class. Log10-transformed breadth and depth values were compared by one-way ANOVA with Sidak's multiple comparisons tests. TCRdb re-hosts the immuneACCESS table, in-frame sequences only. Its copies lack some clones; in the studies checked, an unresolved V gene accounts for under half of them, and the cause for the rest is not known. D and trimming were read from the DNA, whereas the V and J calls and clone size are those reported in that table. The sample table contains approximately 170,000 clones; only one count was recorded for around nine tenths of them. The ten largest clones capture around 0.99% of the sample.

What this sample's time point label stands for: about 28 days (+/-7) after the second vaccine dose. AZD1222 recipients given second doses at about 4 weeks or at about 12 weeks were pooled, since spike-specific TCR depth and breadth were not found to differ between the two schedules. Samples from vaccinated people were obtained from the UK trials COV001 and COV002, which included a single-blind randomized controlled phase 2/3 trial of AZD1222 (ChAdOx1 nCoV-19) in healthy adults. For TCRbeta chain sequencing, PBMC samples were collected from trial participants at day 0 and at day 28 after the second dose. As to this clone: Its antigen is unknown. Per-base quality was not reported, and no clone a single base away is much larger than it.

This clonotype was obtained from an adult who received the AZD1222 COVID-19 vaccine. The specimen was peripheral blood, collected 28 days after the second AZD1222 dose. This receptor chain uses TRBV7-9 and TRBJ1-2, with an unclear D gene assignment. The DNA sequence is given as TGTGCCAGCAGCTTAGCTCAGGTAGACTATGGCTACACCTTC. This encodes CASSLAQVDYGYTF.